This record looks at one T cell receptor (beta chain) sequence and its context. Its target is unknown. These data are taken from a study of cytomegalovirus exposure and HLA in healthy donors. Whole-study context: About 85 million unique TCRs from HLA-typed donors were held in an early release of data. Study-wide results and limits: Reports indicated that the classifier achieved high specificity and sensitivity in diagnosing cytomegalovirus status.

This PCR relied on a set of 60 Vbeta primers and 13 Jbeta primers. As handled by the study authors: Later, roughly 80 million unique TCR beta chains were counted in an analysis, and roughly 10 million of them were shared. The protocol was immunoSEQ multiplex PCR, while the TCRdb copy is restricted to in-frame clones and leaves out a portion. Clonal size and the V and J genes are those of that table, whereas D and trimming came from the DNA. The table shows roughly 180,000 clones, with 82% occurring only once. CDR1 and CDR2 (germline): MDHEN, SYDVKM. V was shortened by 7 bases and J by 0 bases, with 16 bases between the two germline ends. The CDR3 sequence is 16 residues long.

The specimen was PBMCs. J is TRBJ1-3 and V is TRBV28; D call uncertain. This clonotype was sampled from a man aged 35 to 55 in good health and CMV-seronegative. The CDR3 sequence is CASNQRFRSSGNTIYF. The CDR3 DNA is TGTGCCAGCAATCAGAGGTTTAGGAGCTCTGGAAACACCATATATTTT.